This T cell receptor (beta chain) was profiled in a study of T-cell memory formation after mild COVID-19. J was trimmed by 5 bases and V by 5 bases; bases with no gene match: 9. The germline gives CDR1 SEHNR, CDR2 FQNEAQ (reference sequence). This CDR3 has 15 residues. From 5'RACE with constant-segment primers came TCR alpha and TCR beta cDNA libraries that carried sample barcodes and UMIs. In TCRdb, the 5' RACE reads were re-called with MiXCR into one record per CDR3 protein. Here the sample spans hundreds of thousands of distinct CDR3 sequences, about 20% being singletons. The V gene is TRBV7-9, the J gene TRBJ2-3, with 8 bases that match TRBD2. Sequenced sample: PBMCs or a T cell subset sorted from them (not recorded which). The receptor's source is an adult woman who had mild COVID-19 (a few samples of this study predate the infection). Cell type and time point are not known. The CDR3 reads CASSRPQRGLDTQYF. CDR3 in DNA: TGTGCCAGCAGCCGGCCCCAGCGGGGGCTAGATACGCAGTATTTT.